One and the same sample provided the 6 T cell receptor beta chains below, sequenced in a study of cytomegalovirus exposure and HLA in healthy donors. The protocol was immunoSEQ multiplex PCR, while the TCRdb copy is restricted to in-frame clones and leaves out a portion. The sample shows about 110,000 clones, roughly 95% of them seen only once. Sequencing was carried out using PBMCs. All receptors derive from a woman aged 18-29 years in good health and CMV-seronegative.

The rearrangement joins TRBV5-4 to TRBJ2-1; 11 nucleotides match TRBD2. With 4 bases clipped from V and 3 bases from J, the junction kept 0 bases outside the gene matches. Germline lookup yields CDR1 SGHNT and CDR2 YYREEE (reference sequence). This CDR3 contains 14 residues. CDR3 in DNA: TGTGCCAGCAGCACTAGCGGGGGCTACAATGAGCAGTTCTTC. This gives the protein CASSTSGGYNEQFF.

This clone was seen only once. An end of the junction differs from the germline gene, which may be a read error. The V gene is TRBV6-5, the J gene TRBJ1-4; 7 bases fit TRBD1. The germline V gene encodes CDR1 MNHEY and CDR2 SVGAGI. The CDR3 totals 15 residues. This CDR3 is CASRYSGQLNEKLFF. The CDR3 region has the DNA TGTGCCAGCAGGTACTCGGGACAGCTTAATGAAAAACTGTTTTTT.

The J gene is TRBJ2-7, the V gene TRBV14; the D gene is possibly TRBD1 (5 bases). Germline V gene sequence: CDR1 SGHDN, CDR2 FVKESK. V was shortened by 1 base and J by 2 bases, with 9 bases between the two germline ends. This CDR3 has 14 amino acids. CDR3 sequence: CASSQGLGAYEQYF. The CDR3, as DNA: TGTGCCAGCAGCCAAGGCTTAGGGGCCTACGAGCAGTACTTC.

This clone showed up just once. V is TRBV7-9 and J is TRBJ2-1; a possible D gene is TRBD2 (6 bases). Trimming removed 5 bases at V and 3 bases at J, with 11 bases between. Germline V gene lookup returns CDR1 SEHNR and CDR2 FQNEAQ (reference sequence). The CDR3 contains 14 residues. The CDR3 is CASSEPGLYNEQFF. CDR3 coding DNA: TGTGCCAGCAGCGAACCGGGACTCTACAATGAGCAGTTCTTC.

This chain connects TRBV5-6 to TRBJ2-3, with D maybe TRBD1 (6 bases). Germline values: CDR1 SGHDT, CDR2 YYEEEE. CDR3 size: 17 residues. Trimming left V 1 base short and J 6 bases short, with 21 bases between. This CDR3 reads CASSLKSGAKAWDTQYF. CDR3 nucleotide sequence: TGTGCCAGCAGCTTGAAGTCAGGGGCGAAAGCGTGGGATACGCAGTATTTT.

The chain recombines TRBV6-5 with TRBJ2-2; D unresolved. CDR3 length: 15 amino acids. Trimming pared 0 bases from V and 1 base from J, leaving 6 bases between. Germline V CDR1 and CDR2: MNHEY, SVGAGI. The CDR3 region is CASSYSIGNTGELFF. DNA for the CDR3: TGTGCCAGCAGTTACTCGATCGGGAACACCGGGGAGCTGTTTTTT.